These T cell receptor beta chains were read from a single sample in a study of regulatory T cells in long-lasting Graves disease. MiXCR, run by TCRdb on the multiplex PCR reads, gives a single entry per CDR3 protein. The table has about 470,000 distinct CDR3 sequences, around 20% seen once. Sequenced material: peripheral blood mononuclear cells (PBMCs), taken when the disease was refractory, from a patient treated with antithyroid drugs. The receptors shown here come from a female donor with Graves disease. The CDR3 runs from the conserved cysteine through the conserved F or W. The order of the fields is V gene, D gene, J gene, clone size, CDR3 DNA, CDR3 protein. A D gene is named only where the DNA matches it firmly. For some rows the clone size is stated as once, few or many, or as a class when expanded; others skip it.

TRBV18	-	TRBJ1-4	-	TGTGCCAGCTCACCGGGGGATTTATCTAATGAAAAACTGTTTTTT	CASSPGDLSNEKLFF
TRBV27	TRBD1	TRBJ2-1	-	TGTGCCAGCAGTGACAGGGCTAGCTCCTACAATGAGCAGTTCTTC	CASSDRASSYNEQFF
TRBV10-3	TRBD2	TRBJ2-6	many	TGTGCCATCAGGGGGAGCGGCGGGGGAGAGGCTGGGGCCAACGTCCTGACTTTC	CAIRGSGGGEAGANVLTF
TRBV12-3/TRBV12-4	-	TRBJ1-3	-	TGTGCCAGCGATTCCACAGGGCTCTTCGCTGGAAACACCATATATTTT	CASDSTGLFAGNTIYF
TRBV28	-	TRBJ2-4	many	TGTGCCAGCAGTTTCCCCGCCCCATCACCGCCCCGACTAGCCAAAAACATTCAGTACTTC	CASSFPAPSPPRLAKNIQYF
TRBV7-2	TRBD1	TRBJ2-7	many	TGTGCCAGCAGCGGGGGACAGGTGTTACGCGAGCAGTACTTC	CASSGGQVLREQYF
TRBV20-1	-	TRBJ1-1	many	TGCAGTGCTAGTGGCCCGGATAACACTGAAGCTTTCTTT	CSASGPDNTEAFF
TRBV5-1	TRBD2	TRBJ2-7	many	TGCGCCAGCAGCACGACTAGCGGGAGTGGTGAGCAGTACTTC	CASSTTSGSGEQYF
TRBV30	-	TRBJ1-2	many	TGTGCCTGGAGTGTAGAGGACCTCGAGGGGGGCTACACTTTC	CAWSVEDLEGGYTF
TRBV5-1	TRBD1	TRBJ2-5	-	TGCGCCAGCAGCGCGCCGGGACAGGGGGCCCAAGAGACCCAGTACTTC	CASSAPGQGAQETQYF
TRBV12-3/TRBV12-4	-	TRBJ2-2	few	TGTGCCAGCAGTCAGGACACCGGGGAGCTGTTTTTT	CASSQDTGELFF
TRBV4-1	TRBD1	TRBJ2-5	-	TGCGCCAGCAGCCAAGAGGGACAGGAAGAGACCCAGTACTTC	CASSQEGQEETQYF
TRBV6-1	-	TRBJ1-5	-	TGTGCCAGCAGGCCAGGGGAAGGACAGCCCCAGCATTTT	CASRPGEGQPQHF
TRBV5-1	TRBD2	TRBJ2-7	-	TGCGCCAGCAGATTGGCGGCTAGCGGGACCTACGAGCAGTACTTC	CASRLAASGTYEQYF
TRBV27	-	TRBJ1-3	few	TGTGCCAGCAGCCCCCGTTCGCCGGGAAACACCATATATTTT	CASSPRSPGNTIYF
TRBV20-1	-	TRBJ1-5	-	TGCAGTGCTCGAGCGGATAGCAATCAGCCCCAGCGTTTT	CSARADSNQPQRF
TRBV4-1	-	TRBJ1-4	-	TGCGCCAGCAGACCTCCGGGAGGGGACGAAAAACTGTTTTTT	CASRPPGGDEKLFF
TRBV6-2/TRBV6-3	-	TRBJ2-2	-	TGTGCCAGCGAGCTGCCGGCGGGGAACACCGGGGAGCTGTTTTTT	CASELPAGNTGELFF
TRBV6-1	-	TRBJ1-5	few	TGTGCCAGCAGCCCGTTCAGGGGCATTGGTCAGCCCCAGCATTTT	CASSPFRGIGQPQHF
TRBV28	-	TRBJ1-2	many	TGTGCCAGCAGTTACTCGACGGGCTATGGCTACACCTTC	CASSYSTGYGYTF
TRBV19	-	TRBJ1-1	-	TGTGCCAGTAGTATGATGGGGGGAGGCACTGAAGCTTTCTTT	CASSMMGGGTEAFF
TRBV7-6	-	TRBJ2-5	many	TGTGCCAGCAGCTTTCGTCCGCAAGAGACCCAGTACTTC	CASSFRPQETQYF
TRBV7-2	-	TRBJ2-4	-	TGTGCCAGCAGCTTCCCGGGACGAGGAAACATTCAGTACTTC	CASSFPGRGNIQYF
TRBV5-1	-	TRBJ2-3	-	TGCGCCAGCAGCTTGGCGTTAGGTAACACCGGGGATACGCAGTATTTT	CASSLALGNTGDTQYF
TRBV20-1	-	TRBJ2-5	many	TGCAGTGCTAGAGAGACCCAGTACTTC	CSARETQYF
TRBV29-1	-	TRBJ1-2	many	TGCAGCGTTGACGGCACGACAGACAGCTATGGCTACACCTTC	CSVDGTTDSYGYTF
TRBV10-3	TRBD1	TRBJ1-2	many	TGTGCCATCAGTGAAGGACAGGGACATGGCTACACCTTC	CAISEGQGHGYTF
TRBV3-1	TRBD1	TRBJ2-3	-	TGTGCCAGCAGCCGGGCCGGGACAGGGAGTGGGGTACACGGGACAGATACGCAGTATTTT	CASSRAGTGSGVHGTDTQYF
TRBV19	TRBD2	TRBJ2-5	few	TGTGCCAGTAGTATCGGACTAGCGGAGACCCAGTACTTC	CASSIGLAETQYF
TRBV7-9	-	TRBJ1-2	many	TGTGCCAGCAGCTTACAGGACTATGGCTACACCTTC	CASSLQDYGYTF
TRBV4-1	-	TRBJ1-5	few	TGCGCCAGCAGCCATCTGGGTACACAGCCCCAGCATTTT	CASSHLGTQPQHF
TRBV19	-	TRBJ1-5	-	TGTGCCAGTAGTATACAGGGTTTAAGCAATCAGCCCCAGCATTTT	CASSIQGLSNQPQHF
TRBV20-1	-	TRBJ2-3	-	TGCAGTGCTAGAGTAGGGTCAGGAACCACAGATACGCAGTATTTT	CSARVGSGTTDTQYF
TRBV9	-	TRBJ2-7	many	TGTGCCAGCAGCGTAGGGGGTAGCCCCGAGCAGTACTTC	CASSVGGSPEQYF
TRBV18	-	TRBJ1-5	few	TGTGCCAGCTCACCGAGGATCGCTGTGGGCAATCAGCCCCAGCATTTT	CASSPRIAVGNQPQHF
TRBV6-5	-	TRBJ2-7	many	TGTGCCAGCAGTTACGGGGAAGGGTACGAGCAGTACTTC	CASSYGEGYEQYF
TRBV10-2	TRBD1	TRBJ2-7	few	TGCGCCAGCAGTGACTATCGACAGGGGACCTACGAGCAGTACTTC	CASSDYRQGTYEQYF
TRBV6-1	TRBD2	TRBJ2-1	-	TGTGCTAAGGACGTTAAGCGGGAGGGTGGAACCTACAATGAGCAGTTCTTC	CAKDVKREGGTYNEQFF
TRBV20-1	-	TRBJ2-7	many	TGCAGTGCCGGGTATCCGATCGCCTACGAGCAGTACTTC	CSAGYPIAYEQYF
TRBV15	TRBD1	TRBJ2-7	few	TGTGCCACCGGGGCCGTAAAGGGACAGGGTTCTTTCGAGCAGTACTTC	CATGAVKGQGSFEQYF
TRBV20-1	-	TRBJ2-7	-	TGCAGTGCCTTGGGACAAGAGACATACGAGCAGTACTTC	CSALGQETYEQYF
TRBV27	-	TRBJ2-2	many	TGTGCCAGCAGTTACCGGACCGGGGAGCTGTTTTTT	CASSYRTGELFF